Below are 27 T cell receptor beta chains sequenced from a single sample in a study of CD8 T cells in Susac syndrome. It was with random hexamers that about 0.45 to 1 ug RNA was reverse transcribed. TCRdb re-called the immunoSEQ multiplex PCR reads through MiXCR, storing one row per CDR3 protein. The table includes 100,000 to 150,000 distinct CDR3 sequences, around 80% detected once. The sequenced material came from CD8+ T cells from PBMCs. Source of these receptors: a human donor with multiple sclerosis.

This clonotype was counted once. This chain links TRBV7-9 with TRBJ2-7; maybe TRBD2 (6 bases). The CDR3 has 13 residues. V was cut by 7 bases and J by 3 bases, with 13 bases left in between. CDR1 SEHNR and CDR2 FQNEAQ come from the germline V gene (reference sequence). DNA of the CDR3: TGTGCCAGCACCCCCGCGGGGCACTACGAGCAGTACTTC. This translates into CASTPAGHYEQYF.

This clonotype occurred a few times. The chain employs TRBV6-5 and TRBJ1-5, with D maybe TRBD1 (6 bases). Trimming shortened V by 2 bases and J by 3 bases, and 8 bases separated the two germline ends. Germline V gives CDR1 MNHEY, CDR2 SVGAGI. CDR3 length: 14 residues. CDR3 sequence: CASSYGGDNQPQHF. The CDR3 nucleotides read TGTGCCAGCAGTTACGGGGGCGACAATCAGCCCCAGCATTTT.

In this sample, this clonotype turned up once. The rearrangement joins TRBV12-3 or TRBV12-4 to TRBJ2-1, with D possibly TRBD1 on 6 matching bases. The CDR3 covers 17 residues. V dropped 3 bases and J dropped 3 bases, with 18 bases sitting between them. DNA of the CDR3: TGTGCCAGCAGTTTCCCCTCTACAGGGCCTCTCTACAATGAGCAGTTCTTC. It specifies CASSFPSTGPLYNEQFF.

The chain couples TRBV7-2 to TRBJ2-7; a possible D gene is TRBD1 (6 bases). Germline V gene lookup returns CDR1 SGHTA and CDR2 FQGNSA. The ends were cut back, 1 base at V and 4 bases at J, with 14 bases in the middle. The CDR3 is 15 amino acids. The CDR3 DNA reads TGTGCCAGCAGCTTAGGGCCCCGGGGACAATACGAGCAGTACGTC. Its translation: CASSLGPRGQYEQYV.

CDR3 in DNA: TGCAGTGCTTACATCGAGACAGGATCGGGTGCCTACGAGCAGTACTTC. It is translated as CSAYIETGSGAYEQYF. V is TRBV20-1 and J is TRBJ2-7; TRBD1 is a possible D gene (6 bases). Per germline, CDR1 DFQATT and CDR2 SNEGSKA (reference sequence). V was pared by 5 bases and J by 2 bases, with 22 bases between. This CDR3 region has 16 residues.

The CDR3 bases are TGTGCCAGTAGTATCTCAGGCCTCGTCCCGCTCATGAACACTGAAGCTTTCTTT. It is translated as CASSISGLVPLMNTEAFF. The rearrangement uses TRBV19 and TRBJ1-1; D remains ambiguous. Trimming left V 3 bases short and J 0 bases short, with 20 bases between. CDR3 length: 18 residues. CDR1 and CDR2 from the germline V gene are LNHDA and SQIVND (reference sequence).

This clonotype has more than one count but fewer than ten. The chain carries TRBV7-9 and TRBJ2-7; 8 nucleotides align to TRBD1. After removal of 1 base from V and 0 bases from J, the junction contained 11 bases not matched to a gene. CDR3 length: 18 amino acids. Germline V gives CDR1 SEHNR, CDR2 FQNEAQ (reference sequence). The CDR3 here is CASSLVPSPDRVSYEQYF. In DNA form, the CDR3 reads TGTGCCAGCAGCTTAGTGCCCAGTCCGGACAGGGTCTCCTACGAGCAGTACTTC.

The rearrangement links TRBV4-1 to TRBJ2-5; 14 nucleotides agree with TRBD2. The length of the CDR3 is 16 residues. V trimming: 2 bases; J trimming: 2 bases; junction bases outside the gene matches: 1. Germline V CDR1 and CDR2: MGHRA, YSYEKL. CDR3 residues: CASSQRLAGGQETQYF. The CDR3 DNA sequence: TGCGCCAGCAGCCAACGACTAGCGGGAGGGCAAGAGACCCAGTACTTC.

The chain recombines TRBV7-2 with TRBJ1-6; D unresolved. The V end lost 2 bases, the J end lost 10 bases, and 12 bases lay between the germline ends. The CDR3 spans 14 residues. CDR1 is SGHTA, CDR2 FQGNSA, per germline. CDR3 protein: CASSLMVVGSPLHF. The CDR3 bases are TGTGCCAGCAGCTTAATGGTTGTTGGGTCACCCCTCCACTTT.

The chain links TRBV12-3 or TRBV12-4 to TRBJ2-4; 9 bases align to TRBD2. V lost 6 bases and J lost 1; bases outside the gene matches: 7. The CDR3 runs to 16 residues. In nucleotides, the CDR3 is TGTGCCAGCAGCCCTCTTGGACTAGCGGCCAAAAACATTCAGTACTTC. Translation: CASSPLGLAAKNIQYF.

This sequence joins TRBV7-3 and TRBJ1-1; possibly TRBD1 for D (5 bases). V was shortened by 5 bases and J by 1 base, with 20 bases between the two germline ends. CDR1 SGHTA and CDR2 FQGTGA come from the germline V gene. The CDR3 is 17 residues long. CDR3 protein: CASSLGVGGKQNTEAFF. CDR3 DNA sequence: TGTGCCAGCAGCCTGGGGGTGGGTGGGAAGCAGAACACTGAAGCTTTCTTT.

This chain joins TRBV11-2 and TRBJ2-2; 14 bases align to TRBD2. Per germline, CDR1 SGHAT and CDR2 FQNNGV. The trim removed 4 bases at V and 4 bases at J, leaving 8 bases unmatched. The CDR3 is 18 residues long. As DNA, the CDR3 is TGTGCCAGCAGCTCCCTGACTAGCGGGGGGGCCGTCACCGGGGAGCTGTTTTTT. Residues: CASSSLTSGGAVTGELFF.

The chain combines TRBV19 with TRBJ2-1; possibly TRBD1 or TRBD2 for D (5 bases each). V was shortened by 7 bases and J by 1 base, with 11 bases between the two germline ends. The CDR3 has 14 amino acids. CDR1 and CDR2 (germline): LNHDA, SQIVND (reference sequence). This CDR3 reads CASTGPMSYNEQFF. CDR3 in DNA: TGTGCCAGTACGGGGCCAATGTCCTACAATGAGCAGTTCTTC. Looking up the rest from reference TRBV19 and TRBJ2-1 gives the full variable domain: DGGITQSPKYLFRKEGQNVTLSCEQNLNHDAMYWYRQDPGQGLRLIYYSQIVNDFQKGDIAEGYSVSREKKESFPLTVTSAQKNPTAFYLCASTGPMSYNEQFFGPGTRLTVL.

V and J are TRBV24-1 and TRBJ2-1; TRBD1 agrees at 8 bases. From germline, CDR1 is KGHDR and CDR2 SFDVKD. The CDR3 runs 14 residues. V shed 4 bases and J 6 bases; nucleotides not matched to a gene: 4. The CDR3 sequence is CATSEVGTGNEQFF. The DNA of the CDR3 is TGTGCCACCAGTGAGGTCGGGACAGGCAATGAGCAGTTCTTC.

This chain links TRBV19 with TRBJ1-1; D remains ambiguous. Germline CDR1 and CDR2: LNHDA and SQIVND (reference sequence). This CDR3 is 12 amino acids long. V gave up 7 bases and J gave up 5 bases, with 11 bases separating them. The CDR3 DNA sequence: TGTGCCAGTAAGGTGGGGATGACTGAAGCTTTCTTT. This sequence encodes CASKVGMTEAFF. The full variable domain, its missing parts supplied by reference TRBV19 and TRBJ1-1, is DGGITQSPKYLFRKEGQNVTLSCEQNLNHDAMYWYRQDPGQGLRLIYYSQIVNDFQKGDIAEGYSVSREKKESFPLTVTSAQKNPTAFYLCASKVGMTEAFFGQGTRLTVV.

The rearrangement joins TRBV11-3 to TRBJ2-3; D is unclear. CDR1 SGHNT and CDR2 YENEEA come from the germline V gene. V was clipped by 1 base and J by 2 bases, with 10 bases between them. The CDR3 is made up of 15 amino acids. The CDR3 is CASSLVGEDTDTQYF. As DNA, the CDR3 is TGTGCCAGCAGCTTAGTTGGGGAAGACACAGATACGCAGTATTTT. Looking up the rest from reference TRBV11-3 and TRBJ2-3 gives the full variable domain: EAGVVQSPRYKIIEKKQPVAFWCNPISGHNTLYWYLQNLGQGPELLIRYENEEAVDDSQLPKDRFSAERLKGVDSTLKIQPAELGDSAVYLCASSLVGEDTDTQYFGPGTRLTVL.

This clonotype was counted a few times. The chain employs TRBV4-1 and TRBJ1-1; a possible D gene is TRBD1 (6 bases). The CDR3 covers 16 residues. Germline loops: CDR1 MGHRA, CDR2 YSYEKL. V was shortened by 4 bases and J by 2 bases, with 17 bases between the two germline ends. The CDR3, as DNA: TGCGCCAGCAGCCCCAAACCCACAGGGATAAACACTGAAGCTTTCTTT. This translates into CASSPKPTGINTEAFF.

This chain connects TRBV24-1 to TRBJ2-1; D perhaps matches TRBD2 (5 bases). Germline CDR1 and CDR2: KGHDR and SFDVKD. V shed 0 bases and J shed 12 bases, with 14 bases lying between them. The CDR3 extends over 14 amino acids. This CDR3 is CATSDLSGGGGQFF. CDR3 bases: TGTGCCACCAGTGATTTGTCGGGCGGAGGTGGGCAGTTCTTC.

CDR3 sequence (DNA): TGTGCCAGCAGCGACAAGGGGGCATGGACCGGGGAGCTGTTTTTT. Its protein is CASSDKGAWTGELFF. The chain combines TRBV5-4 with TRBJ2-2, with 7 positions matching TRBD1. Unmatched junction bases numbered 8, after V lost 4 bases and J lost 5 bases. Germline CDR1 SGHNT, CDR2 YYREEE (reference sequence). The length of the CDR3 is 15 residues.

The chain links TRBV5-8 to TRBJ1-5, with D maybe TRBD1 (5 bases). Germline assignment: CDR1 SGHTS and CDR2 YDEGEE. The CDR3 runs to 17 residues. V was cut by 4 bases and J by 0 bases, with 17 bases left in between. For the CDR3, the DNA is TGTGCCAGCAGCCTAAATGCTCGACAGTATAGCAATCAGCCCCAGCATTTT. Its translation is CASSLNARQYSNQPQHF.

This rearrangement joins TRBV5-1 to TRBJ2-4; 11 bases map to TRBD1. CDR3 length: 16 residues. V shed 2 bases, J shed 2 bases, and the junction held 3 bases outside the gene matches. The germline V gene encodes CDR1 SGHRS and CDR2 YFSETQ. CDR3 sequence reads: CASSFRTGGTKNIQYF. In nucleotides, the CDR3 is TGCGCCAGCAGCTTCCGGACAGGGGGCACCAAAAACATTCAGTACTTC.

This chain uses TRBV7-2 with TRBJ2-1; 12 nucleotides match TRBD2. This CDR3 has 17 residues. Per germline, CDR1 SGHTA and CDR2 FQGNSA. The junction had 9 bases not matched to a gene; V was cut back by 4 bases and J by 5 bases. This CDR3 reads CASSSPVGLAGHNEQFF. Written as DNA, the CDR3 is TGTGCCAGCAGCTCACCCGTCGGACTAGCGGGACACAATGAGCAGTTCTTC.

The CDR3 nucleotides read TGTGCCAGCAGCGTCGGGGGGGTGATCCAAGAGACCCAGTACTTC. Its translation: CASSVGGVIQETQYF. The chain employs TRBV7-2 and TRBJ2-5; 8 bases agree with TRBD2. The ends lost 5 bases at V and 1 base at J; junction bases unmatched: 6. The germline V gene has CDR1 SGHTA and CDR2 FQGNSA. The CDR3 is made up of 15 amino acids.

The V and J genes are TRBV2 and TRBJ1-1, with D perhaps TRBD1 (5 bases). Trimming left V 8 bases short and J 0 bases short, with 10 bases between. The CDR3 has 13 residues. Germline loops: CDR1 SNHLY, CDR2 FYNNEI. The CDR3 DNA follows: TGTGCCAGCGACAGTAACATGAACACTGAAGCTTTCTTT. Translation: CASDSNMNTEAFF.

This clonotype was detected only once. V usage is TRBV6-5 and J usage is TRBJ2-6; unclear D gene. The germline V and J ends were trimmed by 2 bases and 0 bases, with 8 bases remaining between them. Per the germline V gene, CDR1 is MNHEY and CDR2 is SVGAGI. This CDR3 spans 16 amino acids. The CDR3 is CASSYQVSSGANVLTF. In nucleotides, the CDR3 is TGTGCCAGCAGTTACCAGGTCTCCTCTGGGGCCAACGTCCTGACTTTC.

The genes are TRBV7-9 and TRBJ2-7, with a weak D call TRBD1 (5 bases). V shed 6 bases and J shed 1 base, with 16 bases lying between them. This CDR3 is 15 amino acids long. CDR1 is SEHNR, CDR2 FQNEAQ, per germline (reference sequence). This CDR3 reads CASRPPTGGSYEQYF. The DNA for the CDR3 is TGTGCCAGCAGACCACCAACAGGCGGATCCTACGAGCAGTACTTC.

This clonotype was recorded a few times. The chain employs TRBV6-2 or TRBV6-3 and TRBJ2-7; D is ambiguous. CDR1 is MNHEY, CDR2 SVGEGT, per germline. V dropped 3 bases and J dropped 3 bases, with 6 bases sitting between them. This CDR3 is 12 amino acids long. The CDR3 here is CASSYDRYEQYV. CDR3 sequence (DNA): TGTGCCAGCAGTTATGACCGCTACGAGCAGTACGTC.